The TCR beta chain described here comes from a study of blood T cell repertoires in COVID-19. The data were produced by immunoSEQ multiplex PCR, yet TCRdb's version contains in-frame clones alone and is incomplete. The sample has around 300,000 clones; around 90% are singletons. This CDR3 region has 16 residues. Germline CDR1 MDHEN, CDR2 SYDVKM. Losses at the gene ends were 4 bases for V and 7 bases for J; bases not matched to a gene: 13. The genes are TRBV28 and TRBJ2-7; TRBD2 agrees at 10 bases. The sequence was collected from a woman aged 25 to 39 with COVID-19, enrolled during active disease. The sequenced sample consisted of peripheral blood. CDR3 region: CASSSWALAGAGEQYF. CDR3 nucleotides: TGTGCCAGCAGTTCATGGGCCCTAGCGGGAGCTGGGGAGCAGTACTTC.